This section outlines one T cell receptor (beta chain) sequence together with its context. The sample is drawn from a study of blood T cell repertoires in COVID-19. Per the authors' pipeline: Amplified reference gene primers provided the basis for estimating nucleated cell counts. The repertoire was sequenced with immunoSEQ multiplex PCR; TCRdb's copy has only in-frame clones and lacks some. V, J and clone size were drawn from that table, and D and trimming were deduced from the DNA. The sample holds around 150,000 clones, roughly 80% seen once. The CDR3 is 15 amino acids. The V gene's germline CDR1 is MNHEY and CDR2 SVGAGI. The V gene lost 0 bases and the J gene lost 11 bases, with 14 bases spanning the gap.

The receptor was isolated from a woman aged 80 or over with acute or convalescent COVID-19. Material for sequencing was peripheral blood. This chain links TRBV6-5 with TRBJ1-6; D is possibly TRBD1 (6 bases). The CDR3 spells CASSYSRGGRPPLHF. Here the CDR3 DNA reads TGTGCCAGCAGTTACTCAAGGGGGGGCAGGCCACCCCTCCACTTT.